This T cell receptor (beta chain) derives from a study of CD8+ T cells in alopecia areata. Isolated RNA was reverse transcribed into cDNA used as the sequencing template. Produced via immunoSEQ multiplex PCR; TCRdb's table is partial and in-frame only. The data show about 120,000 clones, around 50% seen once. Specified treatment: oral pan-JAK inhibitor, 5-10 mg twice daily. Peripheral blood and lesional scalp punch biopsies came from alopecia areata patients. CD4+ and CD8+ T cells were sorted from PBMCs stained for CD3, CD4 and CD8. CDR1 is SQVTM, CDR2 ANQGSEA, per germline. The CDR3 contains 12 residues. V dropped 6 bases and J dropped 5 bases, with 13 bases sitting between them.

The chain recombines TRBV29-1 with TRBJ1-2, with a possible D match to TRBD1 (6 bases). Here the sequenced sample was CD8+ T cells sorted from blood, taken at week 24, from a patient treated with tofacitinib. The receptor's source is a human donor with alopecia areata. DNA for the CDR3: TGCAGCGTCCTCCGGGGGCGGTATGGCTACACCTTC. Its translation: CSVLRGRYGYTF.